These T cell receptor beta chains were read from a single sample in a study of identical twins. A single record per CDR3 protein comes from TCRdb applying MiXCR to the 5' RACE reads. The sample has 700,000 or so distinct CDR3 sequences; about 9.4% are singletons. This same sample was also taken into another study, of yellow fever vaccine responses in identical twins.

Input material: PBMCs. Receptor source: a woman aged 18-35 years in good health. The CDR3 runs from the conserved cysteine through the conserved F or W. A D gene is named only where the DNA matches it firmly. Size is stated for part of the rows, as once, few or many counts, or as a class when the clone is expanded.

j_gene | d_gene | abundance | v_gene | len | CDR3nt | CDR3aa
TRBJ1-1 | . | . | TRBV29-1 | 13 | TGCAGCGTTCGCCAAGGGCGGAACACTGAAGCTTTCTTT | CSVRQGRNTEAFF
TRBJ1-6 | . | few | TRBV7-2 | 15 | TGTGCCAGCAGCCCCCAGGTGGGGGTACCATCACCCCTCCACTTT | CASSPQVGVPSPLHF
TRBJ2-7 | . | . | TRBV7-9 | 14 | TGTGCCAGCAGCCAAGTTAAGGGGCTCAACGAGCAGTACTTC | CASSQVKGLNEQYF
TRBJ2-7 | TRBD2 | few | TRBV6-5 | 14 | TGTGCCAGCAGTTACCGCCTAGCGGGATACGAGCAGTACTTC | CASSYRLAGYEQYF
TRBJ2-7 | TRBD1 | . | TRBV5-1 | 17 | TGCGCCAGCAGCGCCTACTGGGACAGGGGATTTTCCTACGAGCAGTACTTC | CASSAYWDRGFSYEQYF
TRBJ2-5 | . | few | TRBV7-2 | 15 | TGTGCCAGCAGCTTAGTCGCGGGGGCGAGGGAGACCCAGTACTTC | CASSLVAGARETQYF
TRBJ2-2 | . | few | TRBV27 | 17 | TGTGCCAGCAGAAGCAAGGGGGGGAGAATGGACACCGGGGAGCTGTTTTTT | CASRSKGGRMDTGELFF
TRBJ2-3 | . | . | TRBV11-2 | 16 | TGTGCCAGCAGGACATTGGGGCCCCCTAGCACAGATACGCAGTATTTT | CASRTLGPPSTDTQYF
TRBJ2-3 | . | few | TRBV18 | 15 | TGTGCCAGCTCACCAGATGAGTCGGGCACAGATACGCAGTATTTT | CASSPDESGTDTQYF
TRBJ2-7 | . | . | TRBV2 | 13 | TGTGCCAGCGAGGGCAGGATTACCTACGAGCAGTACTTC | CASEGRITYEQYF
TRBJ1-5 | . | few | TRBV19 | 13 | TGTGCCAGTAAACGGACAGGCAATCAGCCCCAGCATTTT | CASKRTGNQPQHF
TRBJ2-1 | TRBD2 | . | TRBV11-2 | 18 | TGTGCCAGCAGCTCCCCCATGGCGGGAGGACCCCTTGTCTATGAGCAGTTCTTC | CASSSPMAGGPLVYEQFF
TRBJ2-7 | TRBD2 | many | TRBV7-9 | 13 | TGTGCCAGTAGCGGGGGTGCTCCCTACGAGCAGTACTTC | CASSGGAPYEQYF
TRBJ2-3 | . | few | TRBV29-1 | 16 | TGCAGCGTTGTGGCATCGGAGGGGACTAGCACAGATACGCAGTATTTT | CSVVASEGTSTDTQYF
TRBJ2-7 | . | few | TRBV18 | 14 | TGTGCCAGCTCACCTCAGGGGTCCTCCAACGAGCAGTACTTC | CASSPQGSSNEQYF
TRBJ1-2 | . | . | TRBV29-1 | 11 | TGCAGCGCAACAGATTACTATGGCTACACCTTC | CSATDYYGYTF
TRBJ2-2 | . | few | TRBV9 | 14 | TGTGCCAGCAGCCCCCGGACCGAGCGTGGGGAGCTGTTTTTT | CASSPRTERGELFF
TRBJ2-1 | TRBD1 | few | TRBV11-1 | 15 | TGTGCCAGCAGCCAGCCGGGACAGTTGAACAATGAGCAGTTCTTC | CASSQPGQLNNEQFF
TRBJ2-7 | . | . | TRBV24-1 | 16 | TGTGCCACCGAACCCAACCGCGGGACAGTAAATAACGAGCAGTACTTC | CATEPNRGTVNNEQYF
TRBJ2-6 | . | many | TRBV5-1 | 16 | TGCGCCAGCGGAGCGATAACAGGGTCTGGGGCCAACGTCCTGACTTTC | CASGAITGSGANVLTF